The clone carrying this T cell receptor beta chain appeared a single time. Its antigen is not identified. This PCR relied on a set of 60 Vbeta primers and 13 Jbeta primers. Profiled with immunoSEQ multiplex PCR; TCRdb holds only in-frame clones, not every one. The sample lists over 150,000 clones; about 78% were seen once. This sample is drawn from a study of cytomegalovirus exposure and HLA in healthy donors. Study overall: Unique TCRs numbering 75 million to 95 million, obtained from HLA-typed donors, made up an early data release. The study, taken as a whole, reports: The study carried out a later analysis of TCR beta sequences. It associated approximately 17,000 of them with specific HLA alleles at a false discovery rate of 0.05. The study designated fewer than 200 TCR beta chains cytomegalovirus-associated.

The clonotype was recovered from a woman aged 45-59 years in good health and CMV-seropositive. Material for sequencing was PBMCs.

The CDR3 sequence: CASSLLSDTQYF. The CDR3 coding sequence is TGTGCCAGCAGCCTGCTATCAGATACGCAGTATTTT. The chain links TRBV7-3 to TRBJ2-3; no clear D. The CDR3 spans 12 residues. V was shortened by 5 bases and J by 4 bases, with 7 bases between the two germline ends. Germline CDR1 is SGHTA and CDR2 is FQGTGA.